This entry concerns a single T cell receptor (beta chain). The length of the CDR3 is 15 residues. Per the germline V gene, CDR1 is KGHSH and CDR2 is LQKENI. Trimming removed 2 bases at V and 0 bases at J, with 8 bases between. Method: immunoSEQ multiplex PCR; TCRdb's copy keeps in-frame clones and lacks some. The table records 150,000 to 200,000 clones, 84% of them present only once. The sample is drawn from a study of blood T cell repertoires in COVID-19. Study context: There were acute and convalescent COVID-19 samples, and they came from the United States, Italy and Spain.

The receptor's source is a human donor in a cohort sampled during active COVID-19. The sample was peripheral blood. The rearrangement joins TRBV18 to TRBJ2-4, with a possible D match to TRBD2 (5 bases). CDR3: CASSPAGLAKNIQYF. Here the CDR3 DNA reads TGTGCCAGCTCACCAGCAGGACTAGCCAAAAACATTCAGTACTTC.